Listed here are 29 T cell receptor beta chains from one sample, sequenced in a study of T cells in Graves' hyperthyroidism and ophthalmopathy. Researchers amplified the TCR beta CDR3 regions from RNA transcripts. HTBI primers drove first-round RT-PCR of the TCR CDR3. Via MiXCR, TCRdb re-called the multiplex PCR reads, giving one row per CDR3 protein. The sample contains approximately 400,000 distinct CDR3 sequences, less than 15% of which appear only once. The sequenced sample consisted of blood. Receptors originate from a man in his thirties or forties with Graves' hyperthyroidism that later progressed to Graves' ophthalmopathy.

In this sample, this clonotype turned up many times. The chain uses TRBV28 and TRBJ2-4; 8 nucleotides match TRBD1. Trimming removed 6 bases from V and 8 bases from J; junction bases left unmatched: 0. Per the germline V gene, CDR1 is MDHEN and CDR2 is SYDVKM. CDR3 size: 11 residues. The CDR3 is CASRDRDIQYF. The CDR3 nucleotides are TGTGCCAGCAGGGACAGGGACATTCAGTACTTC.

Many counts were recorded for this clonotype. The chain couples TRBV7-2 to TRBJ2-1; D gene ambiguous. This CDR3 region has 13 residues. V lost 1 base, J lost 8 bases, and 9 bases lay in between. CDR1 is SGHTA and CDR2 is FQGNSA in the germline V gene. Written as DNA, the CDR3 is TGTGCCAGCAGCTTAGTGGTCCGCGATGAGCAGTTCTTC. This translates into CASSLVVRDEQFF.

Only a few counts were recorded for this clonotype. The V call is TRBV6-5, the J call TRBJ2-2; the D gene is possibly TRBD1 (7 bases). This CDR3 has 14 residues. Germline V gene data show CDR1 as MNHEY and CDR2 as SVGAGI. V lost 2 bases to trimming and J lost 5 bases, with 9 bases between them. The CDR3 reads CASSYAGGTGELFF. In DNA form, the CDR3 reads TGTGCCAGCAGTTACGCAGGGGGGACCGGGGAGCTGTTTTTT.

In this sample, this clonotype turned up a few times. The chain recombines TRBV19 with TRBJ2-1; maybe TRBD1 (6 bases). The CDR3 is made up of 14 amino acids. Germline lookup yields CDR1 LNHDA and CDR2 SQIVND (reference sequence). V shed 7 bases and J shed 3 bases, with 13 bases lying between them. As DNA, the CDR3 is TGTGCCAGTAACCGGGACACCCTCTACAATGAGCAGTTCTTC. Protein sequence: CASNRDTLYNEQFF. Full variable domain (missing parts from reference TRBV19 and TRBJ2-1): DGGITQSPKYLFRKEGQNVTLSCEQNLNHDAMYWYRQDPGQGLRLIYYSQIVNDFQKGDIAEGYSVSREKKESFPLTVTSAQKNPTAFYLCASNRDTLYNEQFFGPGTRLTVL.

This clonotype was counted ten times or more. The chain has TRBV28 and TRBJ1-1, with D possibly TRBD1 on 5 matching bases. The V gene lost 5 bases and the J gene lost 4 bases, with 14 bases spanning the gap. Germline V lookup: CDR1 MDHEN, CDR2 SYDVKM. This CDR3 region has 14 residues. CDR3 loop: CASSTSGSVTEAFF. In DNA, the CDR3 is TGTGCCAGCAGTACATCAGGGTCAGTCACTGAAGCTTTCTTT.

The gene calls are TRBV28 and TRBJ1-4, with 12 nucleotides matching TRBD1. This CDR3 spans 12 amino acids. V was pared by 8 bases and J by 8 bases, with 0 bases of the junction left unmatched. CDR1 is MDHEN and CDR2 is SYDVKM in the germline V gene. The CDR3 DNA follows: TGTGCCAGCGGGACAGGGGGCGAAAAACTGTTTTTT. This sequence encodes CASGTGGEKLFF.

This clonotype was observed at least ten times. This chain joins TRBV7-8 and TRBJ2-2; D unresolved. Germline CDR1 is SGHVS and CDR2 is FQNEAQ. V was trimmed by 1 base and J by 0 bases, leaving 15 bases between them. This CDR3 has 18 amino acids. This CDR3 reads CASSLVSLGYANTGELFF. The CDR3 DNA sequence: TGTGCCAGCAGCTTAGTATCCTTGGGTTACGCGAACACCGGGGAGCTGTTTTTT.

This clonotype was observed at least ten times. CDR3 DNA: TGTGCCAGCAGTGACAGGGACACCGGGGAGCTGTTTTTT. Its protein product is CASSDRDTGELFF. The gene calls are TRBV6-1 and TRBJ2-2; D may be TRBD1 (5 bases). Germline CDR1 MNHNS, CDR2 SASEGT. The CDR3 is made up of 13 amino acids. Trimming stripped 3 bases from V and 3 bases from J, with 5 bases between.

The table lists this clonotype with many counts. The chain recombines TRBV11-3 with TRBJ2-7; no firm D call. The length of the CDR3 is 12 residues. Deletions cut 0 bases from V and 4 bases from J, with 4 bases between. From germline, CDR1 is SGHNT and CDR2 YENEEA. As DNA, the CDR3 is TGTGCCAGCAGCTTAGATACTTACGAGCAGTACTTC. This gives the protein CASSLDTYEQYF.

This clonotype was detected ten times or more. The chain carries TRBV27 and TRBJ2-7; 8 bases align to TRBD1. With V trimmed by 6 bases and J by 4 bases, 11 bases remained unmatched. The length of the CDR3 is 15 residues. Per the germline V gene, CDR1 is MNHEY and CDR2 is SMNVEV (reference sequence). The CDR3 loop reads CASSVIGTGPYEQYF. CDR3 nucleotides: TGTGCCAGCAGCGTCATCGGGACAGGACCTTACGAGCAGTACTTC.

This chain's CDR3 is CATSDPSGGSSYEQYF. The CDR3 nucleotides are TGTGCCACCAGTGACCCTAGCGGGGGGAGCTCCTACGAGCAGTACTTC. The chain uses TRBV24-1 and TRBJ2-7; 11 nucleotides align to TRBD2. This CDR3 contains 16 residues. Unmatched junction bases numbered 4, after V lost 4 bases and J lost 0 bases. From germline, CDR1 is KGHDR and CDR2 SFDVKD.

This clonotype came up many times. This chain links TRBV12-3 or TRBV12-4 with TRBJ2-2; D may match TRBD1 or TRBD2 (6 bases each). The CDR3 runs 12 residues. The V end lost 9 bases, the J end lost 6 bases, and 11 bases lay between the germline ends. This CDR3 reads CASLGGPGELFF. Here the CDR3 DNA reads TGTGCCAGTCTAGGGGGGCCCGGGGAGCTGTTTTTT.

This clonotype was detected only a few times. The chain couples TRBV12-3 or TRBV12-4 to TRBJ2-3; D remains unclear. The CDR3 length is 13 residues. The V end was cut by 6 bases, the J end by 3 bases, with 10 bases between. The CDR3 nucleotides are TGTGCCAGCAGCCGCGGAGCGACAGATACGCAGTATTTT. It specifies CASSRGATDTQYF.

This clonotype was observed many times. This sequence joins TRBV5-5 and TRBJ1-1; D is undetermined. V was shortened by 6 bases and J by 3 bases, with 9 bases between the two germline ends. This CDR3 is built from 12 residues. The V gene's germline CDR1 is SGHKS and CDR2 YYEKEE (reference sequence). The CDR3 DNA reads TGTGCCAGCATCGGGCTTGACACTGAAGCTTTCTTT. This encodes CASIGLDTEAFF.

This clonotype was detected many times. The rearrangement uses TRBV12-3 or TRBV12-4 and TRBJ1-1; D is possibly TRBD1 (5 bases). V lost 8 bases and J 3 bases, leaving 13 bases between the germline ends. The CDR3 contains 13 residues. CDR3 in DNA: TGTGCCAGCTTGGGGCAGACGGACACTGAAGCTTTCTTT. The encoded protein is CASLGQTDTEAFF.

This clonotype has at least ten counts. The chain has TRBV6-6 and TRBJ2-3; D unresolved. The CDR3 is 14 amino acids. V gave up 1 base and J gave up 2 bases, with 7 bases separating them. Per the germline V gene, CDR1 is MNHNY and CDR2 is SVGAGI (reference sequence). CDR3 residues: CASSYLGNTDTQYF. The CDR3 region has the DNA TGTGCCAGCAGTTACTTAGGCAACACAGATACGCAGTATTTT.

Of note for this clonotype: A much bigger clone sits one base away, suggesting this may be a read error. The CDR3 loop is CASSFDRVGYTF. In DNA form, the CDR3 reads TGTGCCAGCAGTTTCGACAGGGTTGGCTACACCTTC. The gene calls are TRBV12-3 or TRBV12-4 and TRBJ1-2; TRBD1 agrees at 7 bases. The V segment lost 3 bases and the J segment 7 bases; nucleotides outside the gene matches: 2. This CDR3 region has 12 residues.

A remark on this clonotype: A much larger clone is a single base away; this may be a read error. This CDR3 fails to terminate in the conserved phenylalanine or tryptophan, so it likely reflects a read error. This chain joins TRBV20-1 and TRBJ2-7, with D maybe TRBD2 (6 bases). In germline, CDR1 is DFQATT, CDR2 SNEGSKA (reference sequence). Trimming took off 1 base at V and 0 bases at J, with 13 bases between the two ends. The CDR3 sequence is 15 residues long. The CDR3 loop reads CSARVPGELSYEQYL. In DNA, the CDR3 is TGCAGTGCTAGAGTTCCGGGAGAACTCTCCTACGAGCAGTACCTC.

This clonotype was observed a handful of times. V is TRBV12-3 or TRBV12-4 and J is TRBJ1-5; D is undetermined. This CDR3 region has 15 residues. The V end was cut by 2 bases, the J end by 3 bases, with 11 bases between. The CDR3 DNA reads as TGTGCCAGCAGTTTACTTGGCAGATTCAATCAGCCCCAGCATTTT. Residues: CASSLLGRFNQPQHF.

This clonotype occurred many times. The chain links TRBV6-1 to TRBJ1-1; weak D call: TRBD1 (6 bases). In germline, CDR1 is MNHNS, CDR2 SASEGT. This CDR3 contains 15 residues. Trimming removed 6 bases from V and 1 base from J, with 15 bases in between. The chain's CDR3 is CASSANRVENTEAFF. CDR3 nucleotide sequence: TGTGCCAGCAGCGCTAACAGGGTGGAGAACACTGAAGCTTTCTTT.

This clonotype was detected a few times. The gene calls are TRBV12-3 or TRBV12-4 and TRBJ2-1; 8 bases match TRBD1. Trimming cost V 6 bases and J 16 bases; bases outside gene matches: 8. The CDR3 extends over 11 amino acids. CDR3 DNA: TGTGCCAGCAGAACCGGGACAGGTTTTTTCTTC. The encoded protein is CASRTGTGFFF.

This clonotype occurred many times. V is TRBV11-2 and J is TRBJ2-6, with a tentative D call TRBD1 (6 bases). This CDR3 has 17 amino acids. Trimming removed 5 bases from V and 0 bases from J, with 14 bases in between. Germline V CDR1 and CDR2: SGHAT, FQNNGV. This chain's CDR3 is CASSPTRTVSGANVLTF. CDR3 nucleotides: TGTGCCAGCAGCCCAACCCGGACAGTCTCTGGGGCCAACGTCCTGACTTTC.

This clonotype was counted at least ten times. The rearrangement joins TRBV27 to TRBJ2-7; D may be TRBD2 (5 bases). The CDR3 spans 16 residues. V shed 0 bases and J shed 3 bases, with 15 bases lying between them. Germline V gene sequence: CDR1 MNHEY, CDR2 SMNVEV (reference sequence). The CDR3 region is CASSLSRGYQVYEQYF. In nucleotides, the CDR3 is TGTGCCAGCAGTTTATCGAGAGGGTACCAAGTCTACGAGCAGTACTTC.

The gene calls are TRBV4-1 and TRBJ1-1; possible D gene TRBD1, 5 bases. CDR3 size: 17 residues. Trimming pared 2 bases from V and 0 bases from J, leaving 16 bases between. Germline V gene sequence: CDR1 MGHRA, CDR2 YSYEKL. The CDR3 nucleotides are TGCGCCAGCAGCCAACTCCCTGGGGGACTGATGAACACTGAAGCTTTCTTT. Its protein product is CASSQLPGGLMNTEAFF.

This clonotype was found many times. The chain combines TRBV6-1 with TRBJ1-4; D is possibly TRBD1 (6 bases). Per the germline V gene, CDR1 is MNHNS and CDR2 is SASEGT. This CDR3 has 19 residues. Trimming took off 5 bases at V and 0 bases at J, with 22 bases between the two ends. CDR3 protein: CASSSPRTEEYATNEKLFF. The CDR3 DNA reads as TGTGCCAGCAGTTCCCCCCGGACAGAGGAATATGCAACTAATGAAAAACTGTTTTTT.

This clonotype occurred a few times. The chain carries TRBV7-9 and TRBJ2-2, with D possibly matching TRBD2 (5 bases). The CDR3 is 15 amino acids. CDR1 is SEHNR and CDR2 is FQNEAQ in the germline V gene (reference sequence). Trimming removed 5 bases at V and 6 bases at J, with 16 bases between. The CDR3 region is CASSGPGSDPGELFF. The CDR3 nucleotides are TGTGCCAGCAGCGGACCGGGGAGCGATCCCGGGGAGCTGTTTTTT.

The chain has TRBV6-2 or TRBV6-3 and TRBJ1-3; the match to TRBD1 covers 7 bases. The ends lost 5 bases at V and 2 bases at J; junction bases unmatched: 6. Germline V CDR1 and CDR2: MNHEY, SVGEGT. There are 15 residues in the CDR3. The DNA for the CDR3 is TGTGCCAGCAGTCTCAGGACAGGACCTGGAAACACCATATATTTT. It is translated as CASSLRTGPGNTIYF.

The table lists this clonotype with many counts. The rearrangement joins TRBV2 to TRBJ1-2; TRBD1 agrees at 11 bases. The germline V gene has CDR1 SNHLY and CDR2 FYNNEI. The CDR3 has 15 residues. V lost 6 bases, J lost 3 bases, and 6 bases stayed unmatched. The CDR3 loop is CASRVGTGGDYGYTF. DNA of the CDR3: TGTGCCAGCAGGGTCGGGACAGGGGGAGACTATGGCTACACCTTC.

V usage is TRBV15 and J usage is TRBJ2-1; 7 bases map to TRBD1. The CDR3 totals 16 residues. V trimming: 5 bases; J trimming: 7 bases; junction bases outside the gene matches: 14. Germline V gives CDR1 LNHNV, CDR2 YYDKDF (reference sequence). In DNA form, the CDR3 reads TGTGCCACCAGCGCGAGACAGGGTATACATGGGAATGAGCAGTTCTTC. Translation gives CATSARQGIHGNEQFF. The complete variable domain, with remaining parts taken from reference TRBV15 and TRBJ2-1, reads DAMVIQNPRYQVTQFGKPVTLSCSQTLNHNVMYWYQQKSSQAPKLLFHYYDKDFNNEADTPDNFQSRRPNTSFCFLDIRSPGLGDTAMYLCATSARQGIHGNEQFFGPGTRLTVL.